One sample yielded the 32 T cell receptor beta chains listed below, sequenced in a study of molecular identifiers for immune sequencing clone quantification. One entry per CDR3 protein results from TCRdb running MiXCR on the PCR reads. The table shows around 300,000 distinct CDR3 sequences, with roughly 24% occurring only once. The sequenced material came from naive CD8+ T cells from blood, with Jurkat cell RNA spiked in. The subset: FACS-sorted CD8+CD4-CCR7+CD45RA+ naive T cells. The receptors stem from a human donor in good health. Some libraries in this study had Jurkat cell RNA spiked in.

Many counts were recorded for this clonotype. V and J are TRBV7-9 and TRBJ2-5, with TRBD2 matching 14 bases. V dropped 5 bases and J dropped 3; count of bases not matched to a gene: 2. CDR1 and CDR2 (germline): SEHNR, FQNEAQ (reference sequence). This CDR3 spans 15 amino acids. The DNA of the CDR3 is TGTGCCAGCAGCCGGGGACTAGCGGGAGAAGAGACCCAGTACTTC. As protein: CASSRGLAGEETQYF.

This clonotype was detected a few times. The rearrangement uses TRBV7-9 and TRBJ2-7; possibly TRBD1 or TRBD2 for D (5 bases each). CDR1 is SEHNR and CDR2 is FQNEAQ in the germline V gene (reference sequence). V was trimmed by 4 bases and J by 5 bases, leaving 15 bases between them. This CDR3 region has 14 residues. The CDR3 DNA reads as TGTGCCAGCAGCTACCCCCGGGGCGGCCACGAGCAGTACTTC. It specifies CASSYPRGGHEQYF.

In regard to this clonotype: A read error may be the cause here, since a much bigger clone is one base away. This sequence joins TRBV6-5 and TRBJ2-1; D possibly matches TRBD1 or TRBD2 (5 bases each). This CDR3 is built from 13 residues. The germline gives CDR1 MNHEY, CDR2 SVGAGI. Trimming left V 5 bases short and J 12 bases short, with 17 bases between. This CDR3 reads CASSPGHRGVQFF. DNA of the CDR3: TGTGCCAGCAGTCCCGGACATCGGGGTGTGCAGTTCTTC.

The chain combines TRBV5-6 with TRBJ2-1, with 7 bases matching TRBD2. The CDR3 is 15 residues long. CDR1 is SGHDT and CDR2 is YYEEEE in the germline V gene. V dropped 2 bases and J dropped 4; count of bases not matched to a gene: 6. CDR3 amino acids: CASSFQPSGYNEQFF. The CDR3 bases are TGTGCCAGCAGCTTCCAACCTAGCGGTTACAATGAGCAGTTCTTC.

The J gene is TRBJ2-6, the V gene TRBV20-1; maybe TRBD1 (6 bases). Germline V gene lookup returns CDR1 DFQATT and CDR2 SNEGSKA (reference sequence). CDR3 length: 18 amino acids. V was clipped by 0 bases and J by 0 bases, with 15 bases between them. The CDR3 spells CSARDRGVVSSGANVLTF. The CDR3 bases are TGCAGTGCTAGAGACAGGGGCGTTGTCTCCTCTGGGGCCAACGTCCTGACTTTC.

The chain employs TRBV16 and TRBJ1-4; 8 bases line up with TRBD1. From germline, CDR1 is KGHSY and CDR2 FQNENV. Trimming removed 6 bases from V and 2 bases from J; junction bases left unmatched: 5. This CDR3 is built from 15 residues. The CDR3 DNA reads as TGTGCCAGCAGTCAACAGGGGGGCACTAATGAAAAACTGTTTTTT. Its translation is CASSQQGGTNEKLFF.

In regard to this clonotype: A much more abundant neighbour one base away suggests this may be a read error. The chain employs TRBV20-1 and TRBJ2-7, with D possibly TRBD2 on 6 matching bases. CDR1 DFQATT and CDR2 SNEGSKA come from the germline V gene (reference sequence). The CDR3 has 16 residues. Trimming shortened V by 0 bases and J by 2 bases, and 17 bases separated the two germline ends. CDR3 bases: TGCAGTGCTAGAGATTGCGGGGCGGGGAGAACCTACGAGCAGTACTTC. Protein sequence: CSARDCGAGRTYEQYF.

For this clonotype: A much larger clone sits a single nucleotide away, making a read error possible. The gene calls are TRBV2 and TRBJ2-5, with 9 positions matching TRBD2. With 11 bases clipped from V and 5 bases from J, the junction kept 12 bases outside the gene matches. The germline V gene encodes CDR1 SNHLY and CDR2 FYNNEI. The CDR3 is 14 amino acids. The CDR3 protein is CACIPSGMFETQYF. CDR3 sequence (DNA): TGTGCCTGCATCCCTAGCGGGATGTTCGAGACCCAGTACTTC.

Regarding this clonotype: A much larger clone lies a single base off, so this may be a read error. Without the conserved terminal phenylalanine or tryptophan, this CDR3 likely stems from a read error. J is TRBJ2-7 and V is TRBV10-3; D is perhaps TRBD2 (6 bases). Germline V lookup: CDR1 ENHRY, CDR2 SYGVKD. The CDR3 covers 14 residues. V dropped 4 bases and J dropped 2 bases, with 12 bases sitting between them. The chain's CDR3 is CAISGAGSPYEQYI. The CDR3 DNA reads TGTGCCATCAGTGGAGCCGGGAGCCCCTACGAGCAGTACATC.

In the case of this clonotype: A much more abundant neighbour one base away suggests this may be a read error. V and J are TRBV28 and TRBJ1-2; D may be TRBD1 (6 bases). Germline V CDR1 and CDR2: MDHEN, SYDVKM. This CDR3 region has 16 residues. Trimming removed 6 bases from V and 4 bases from J, with 21 bases in between. CDR3 DNA sequence: TGTGCCAGCAGCCTGTCCCCCAGGGGAGGGAGCTATGGCTACACCTTC. Protein product: CASSLSPRGGSYGYTF.

The chain combines TRBV23-1 with TRBJ2-3; 8 nucleotides match TRBD2. TRBV23-1 is an ORF, with its function uncertain. The CDR3 runs 18 residues. V shed 3 bases, J shed 3 bases, and the junction held 14 bases outside the gene matches. As DNA, the CDR3 is TGCGCCAGCAGTCATCCTCGGGGCGGGAGGACGGTAACAGATACGCAGTATTTT. Translating it yields CASSHPRGGRTVTDTQYF.

Details on this clonotype: A much more abundant neighbour one base away suggests this may be a read error. V usage is TRBV6-1 and J usage is TRBJ2-7, with D possibly called TRBD1 or TRBD2 (5 bases each). Germline V gene sequence: CDR1 MNHNS, CDR2 SASEGT. The V and J ends lost 4 bases and 0 bases respectively, with 10 bases between them. The CDR3 sequence is 14 residues long. The CDR3 nucleotides are TGTGCCAGCAGTGCCCGGGACGACTCCTACGAGCAGTACTTC. Its protein is CASSARDDSYEQYF.

This clonotype was counted a few times. The rearrangement uses TRBV20-1 and TRBJ2-7, with D possibly matching TRBD2 (5 bases). CDR3 length: 15 residues. Germline CDR1 DFQATT, CDR2 SNEGSKA (reference sequence). With 3 bases removed from V and 0 bases from J, the gap between germline ends came to 15 bases. CDR3: CSARIGKISSYEQYF. CDR3 nucleotide sequence: TGCAGTGCTAGGATCGGGAAGATTAGCTCCTACGAGCAGTACTTC.

The chain carries TRBV6-2 or TRBV6-3 and TRBJ2-5, with 12 bases aligning to TRBD2. Germline trimming cut 6 bases from V and 0 bases from J; bases unmatched to any gene: 2. Germline assignment: CDR1 MNHEY and CDR2 SVGEGT. The CDR3 covers 15 residues. The CDR3 nucleotides read TGTGCCAGCAGCGGACTAGCGGGGTACCAAGAGACCCAGTACTTC. Encoded protein: CASSGLAGYQETQYF.

The chain links TRBV11-2 to TRBJ2-7; TRBD1 matches at 10 bases. Germline V gene sequence: CDR1 SGHAT, CDR2 FQNNGV. V was clipped by 3 bases and J by 2 bases; unmatched bases: 4. The CDR3 totals 15 residues. This CDR3 is CASSLDRGYAYEQYF. CDR3 DNA: TGTGCCAGCAGCTTGGACAGGGGGTACGCCTACGAGCAGTACTTC.

This clonotype has more than one count but fewer than ten. The genes are TRBV13 and TRBJ2-5, with D unclear. Germline V CDR1 and CDR2: PRHDT, FYEKMQ (reference sequence). The ends were cut back, 1 base at V and 6 bases at J, with 6 bases in the middle. This CDR3 region has 12 residues. CDR3 DNA sequence: TGTGCCAGCAGCTTAGCCACGAAGACCCAGTACTTC. It yields the protein CASSLATKTQYF.

This clonotype was counted between two and nine times. Here the CDR3 reads CASSTGGLAGDEQFF. In nucleotides, the CDR3 is TGTGCCAGCAGTACCGGAGGACTAGCGGGAGATGAGCAGTTCTTC. The chain carries TRBV6-2 or TRBV6-3 and TRBJ2-1, with 13 positions matching TRBD2. J lost 8 bases, V lost 5 bases, and 6 bases had no gene match. In germline, CDR1 is MNHEY, CDR2 SVGEGT. The CDR3 consists of 15 residues.

CDR3 amino acids: CAISEDSGNYNEQFF. CDR3 DNA sequence: TGTGCCATCAGTGAGGATAGCGGGAACTACAATGAGCAGTTCTTC. The chain links TRBV10-3 to TRBJ2-1; 8 bases map to TRBD2. CDR1 is ENHRY and CDR2 is SYGVKD in the germline V gene. Trimming cost V 2 bases and J 3 bases; bases outside gene matches: 3. CDR3 length: 15 residues.

Concerning this clonotype itself: A much larger clonotype is one base distant, so this may be a read error. This chain joins TRBV7-2 and TRBJ2-3; TRBD2 might be the D (7 bases). V was clipped by 0 bases and J by 2 bases, with 15 bases between them. The CDR3 extends over 17 amino acids. The germline CDR1 and CDR2 sequences are SGHTA and FQGNSA. CDR3 in amino acids: CASSLAGVGGPTDTQYF. As DNA, the CDR3 is TGTGCCAGCAGCTTAGCCGGGGTGGGGGGGCCCACAGATACGCAGTATTTT.

This clonotype showed up many times. The genes are TRBV7-9 and TRBJ2-3, with 8 bases matching TRBD2. The germline V gene has CDR1 SEHNR and CDR2 FQNEAQ (reference sequence). This CDR3 contains 14 residues. After removal of 8 bases from V and 5 bases from J, the junction contained 9 bases not matched to a gene. CDR3 loop: CASAISGRVDTQYF. For the CDR3, the DNA is TGTGCCAGCGCCATAAGCGGGAGAGTAGATACGCAGTATTTT.

This clonotype was detected ten times or more. V gene TRBV5-1 combines with J gene TRBJ1-1; D is undetermined. Trimming shortened V by 3 bases and J by 6 bases, and 12 bases separated the two germline ends. Germline assignment: CDR1 SGHRS and CDR2 YFSETQ. CDR3 length equals 13 residues. The CDR3 protein is CASSSVGRAEAFF. The CDR3 nucleotides read TGCGCCAGCAGCTCCGTTGGTCGGGCTGAAGCTTTCTTT.

As regards this clonotype: The CDR3 end shows no conserved phenylalanine or tryptophan, and so a read error is likely. The chain uses TRBV5-6 and TRBJ2-7; D remains ambiguous. Germline values: CDR1 SGHDT, CDR2 YYEEEE. This CDR3 has 14 amino acids. V was trimmed by 5 bases and J by 1 base, leaving 13 bases between them. CDR3 residues: CASRTGPLSYEQYL. In DNA, the CDR3 is TGTGCCAGCAGGACGGGTCCCCTATCCTACGAGCAGTACCTC.

The chain combines TRBV6-5 with TRBJ2-3; possible D gene TRBD1, 5 bases. This CDR3 has 20 residues. Trimming removed 0 bases at V and 0 bases at J, with 22 bases between. Germline lookup yields CDR1 MNHEY and CDR2 SVGAGI. CDR3 DNA: TGTGCCAGCAGTTACTCGTTTATCGGCAGGGTTTACGCTAGCACAGATACGCAGTATTTT. This translates into CASSYSFIGRVYASTDTQYF.

The chain uses TRBV27 and TRBJ2-7; 9 nucleotides line up with TRBD2. There are 14 residues in the CDR3. Germline lookup yields CDR1 MNHEY and CDR2 SMNVEV (reference sequence). Unmatched junction bases numbered 8, after V lost 7 bases and J lost 4 bases. CDR3 DNA: TGTGCCAGCAAACAGGCGGGGGGGCCTTACGAGCAGTACTTC. Translating it yields CASKQAGGPYEQYF.

This clonotype was seen many times. V gene TRBV4-3 combines with J gene TRBJ1-1, with D maybe TRBD1 (5 bases). The V gene's germline CDR1 is LGHNA and CDR2 YSLEER. This CDR3 has 14 residues. Trimming removed 0 bases at V and 11 bases at J, with 16 bases between. CDR3 region: CASSQDPGDQEAFF. For the CDR3, the DNA is TGCGCCAGCAGCCAAGATCCCGGGGACCAGGAGGCTTTCTTT.

As for this clonotype: The conserved closing phenylalanine or tryptophan is absent in this CDR3, likely reflecting a read error. The chain uses TRBV19 and TRBJ2-6; D is unclear. The CDR3 spans 14 residues. CDR1 is LNHDA, CDR2 SQIVND, per germline (reference sequence). V lost 3 bases and J 2 bases, leaving 5 bases between the germline ends. The CDR3 spells CASSIQAGANVLTL. The CDR3 bases are TGTGCCAGTAGTATTCAAGCTGGGGCCAACGTCCTGACTCTC.

This clonotype has a handful of counts. The genes are TRBV9 and TRBJ2-1; 8 bases map to TRBD1. The J segment lost 5 bases and the V segment lost 4 bases, leaving 8 bases of the junction unmatched. This CDR3 comprises 15 residues. Per germline, CDR1 SGDLS and CDR2 YYNGEE. The CDR3 region has the DNA TGTGCCAGCAGCCCCCCAGGGGGCTCTCACAATGAGCAGTTCTTC. Translating it yields CASSPPGGSHNEQFF.

This clonotype was picked up a small number of times. This chain joins TRBV18 and TRBJ2-1, with no clear D. Trimming shortened V by 2 bases and J by 8 bases, and 10 bases separated the two germline ends. The CDR3 runs 13 residues. The germline V gene encodes CDR1 KGHSH and CDR2 LQKENI. This chain's CDR3 is CASSPRAYDEQFF. The DNA of the CDR3 is TGTGCCAGCTCACCAAGGGCGTACGATGAGCAGTTCTTC.

In its sample, this clonotype was seen a few times. The chain combines TRBV9 with TRBJ2-1; D is possibly TRBD2 (5 bases). V lost 0 bases and J lost 9, with 19 bases in between. The CDR3 is 16 amino acids. CDR1 is SGDLS and CDR2 is YYNGEE in the germline V gene. CDR3 in DNA: TGTGCCAGCAGCGTAGCTACAAGAGGGCCTATCTCTGAGCAGTTCTTC. Protein: CASSVATRGPISEQFF.

As regards this clonotype: This CDR3 is missing its conserved last phenylalanine or tryptophan, likely due to a read error. V usage is TRBV4-1 and J usage is TRBJ1-1, with D hard to call. This CDR3 contains 15 residues. V gave up 1 base and J gave up 6 bases, with 15 bases separating them. Germline CDR1 MGHRA, CDR2 YSYEKL. The CDR3 loop is CASSQVGGLGAEAFL. As DNA, the CDR3 is TGCGCCAGCAGCCAAGTCGGAGGACTTGGGGCTGAAGCTTTCCTT.

In its sample, this clonotype was seen a few times. The chain links TRBV4-3 to TRBJ1-1; possibly TRBD1 for D (5 bases). Between the trimmed V and J ends, which lost 0 bases and 2 bases, there was a span of 10 bases. There are 15 residues in the CDR3. Germline V lookup: CDR1 LGHNA, CDR2 YSLEER. The CDR3 nucleotides read TGCGCCAGCAGCCAAGATCTTGGGGGAAACACTGAAGCTTTCTTT. This sequence encodes CASSQDLGGNTEAFF.

As to this clonotype: At one boundary the junction diverges from the germline segment, which might be a read error. The chain joins TRBV9 to TRBJ2-3, with 10 bases fitting TRBD2. Germline V gene sequence: CDR1 SGDLS, CDR2 YYNGEE. The CDR3 consists of 17 residues. CDR3 coding DNA: TGTGCCACCAGCGTAGAGGCTAGCGGGAGTTTTACAGATACGCAGTATTTT. Protein product: CATSVEASGSFTDTQYF.